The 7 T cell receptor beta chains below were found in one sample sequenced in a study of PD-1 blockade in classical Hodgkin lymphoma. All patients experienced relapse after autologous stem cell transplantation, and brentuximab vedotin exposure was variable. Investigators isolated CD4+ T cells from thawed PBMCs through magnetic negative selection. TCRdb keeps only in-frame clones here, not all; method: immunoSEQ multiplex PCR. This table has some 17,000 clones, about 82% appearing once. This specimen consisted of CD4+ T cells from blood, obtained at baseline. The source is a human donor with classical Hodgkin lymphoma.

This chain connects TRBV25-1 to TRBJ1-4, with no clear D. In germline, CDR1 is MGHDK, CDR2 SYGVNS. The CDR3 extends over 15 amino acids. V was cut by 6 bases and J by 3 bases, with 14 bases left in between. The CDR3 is CASSVLGSANEKLFF. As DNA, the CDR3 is TGTGCCAGCAGCGTTTTGGGGTCGGCTAATGAAAAACTGTTTTTT.

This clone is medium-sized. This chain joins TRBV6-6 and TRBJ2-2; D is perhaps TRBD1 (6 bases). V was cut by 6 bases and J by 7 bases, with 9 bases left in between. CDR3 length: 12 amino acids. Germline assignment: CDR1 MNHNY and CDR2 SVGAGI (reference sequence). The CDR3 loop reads CASRSGHGELFF. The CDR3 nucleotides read TGTGCCAGCAGATCGGGACACGGGGAGCTGTTTTTT.

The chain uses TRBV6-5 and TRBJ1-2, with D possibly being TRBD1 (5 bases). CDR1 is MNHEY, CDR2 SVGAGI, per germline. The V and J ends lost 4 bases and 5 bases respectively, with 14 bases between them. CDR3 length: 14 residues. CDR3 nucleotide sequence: TGTGCCAGCAGTTCGGGACCTACAGGATATGGCTACACCTTC. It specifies CASSSGPTGYGYTF.

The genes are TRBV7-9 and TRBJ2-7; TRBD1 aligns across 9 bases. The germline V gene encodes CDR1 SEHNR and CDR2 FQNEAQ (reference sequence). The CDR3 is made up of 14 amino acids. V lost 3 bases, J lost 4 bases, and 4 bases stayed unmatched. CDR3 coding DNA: TGTGCCAGCAGCTTGGGACAGGGAAAATACGAGCAGTACTTC. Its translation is CASSLGQGKYEQYF.

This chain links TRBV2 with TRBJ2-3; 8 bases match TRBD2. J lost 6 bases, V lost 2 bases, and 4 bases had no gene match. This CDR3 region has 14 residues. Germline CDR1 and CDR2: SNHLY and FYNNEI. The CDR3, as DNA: TGTGCCAGCAGTGAACAAGCGGGGGAGGATACGCAGTATTTT. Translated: CASSEQAGEDTQYF.

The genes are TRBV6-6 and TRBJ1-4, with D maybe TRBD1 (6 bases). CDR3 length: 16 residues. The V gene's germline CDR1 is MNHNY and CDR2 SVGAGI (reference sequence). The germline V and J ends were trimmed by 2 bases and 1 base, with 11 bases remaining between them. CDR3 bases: TGTGCCAGCAGTTACAACAGGGCGGTAACTAATGAAAAACTGTTTTTT. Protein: CASSYNRAVTNEKLFF.

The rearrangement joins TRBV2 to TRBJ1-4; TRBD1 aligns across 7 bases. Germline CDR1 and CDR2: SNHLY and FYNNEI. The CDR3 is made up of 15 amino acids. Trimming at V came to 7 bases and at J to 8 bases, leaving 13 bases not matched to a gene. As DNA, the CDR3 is TGTGCCAGCACAAACACACCGGGACAGCAGGAAAAACTGTTTTTT. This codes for CASTNTPGQQEKLFF.